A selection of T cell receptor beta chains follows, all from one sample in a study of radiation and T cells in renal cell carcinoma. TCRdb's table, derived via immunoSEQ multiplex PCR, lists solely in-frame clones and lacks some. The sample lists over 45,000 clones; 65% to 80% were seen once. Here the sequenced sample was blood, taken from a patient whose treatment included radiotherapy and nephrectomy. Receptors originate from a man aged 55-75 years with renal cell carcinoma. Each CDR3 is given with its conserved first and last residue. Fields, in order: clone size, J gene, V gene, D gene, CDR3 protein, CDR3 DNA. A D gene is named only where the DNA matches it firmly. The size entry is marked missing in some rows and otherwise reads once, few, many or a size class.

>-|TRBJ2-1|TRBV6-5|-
CASSYSQGNEQFF
TGTGCCAGCAGTTACTCTCAGGGAAATGAGCAGTTCTTC
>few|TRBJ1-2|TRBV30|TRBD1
CAWRGGSTGYGYTF
TGTGCCTGGAGGGGGGGTTCGACAGGGTATGGCTACACCTTC
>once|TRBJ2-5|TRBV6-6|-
CASKIDAMQETQYF
TGTGCCAGTAAAATAGACGCGATGCAAGAGACCCAGTACTTC
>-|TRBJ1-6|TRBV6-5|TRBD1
CASSPGQGHSPLHF
TGTGCCAGCAGTCCTGGACAGGGCCATTCACCCCTCCACTTT
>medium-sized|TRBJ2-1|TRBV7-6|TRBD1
CASSFAGQGGNEQFF
TGTGCCAGCAGCTTTGCGGGACAGGGAGGGAATGAGCAGTTCTTC
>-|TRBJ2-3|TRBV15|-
CATSRTPRGGSTDTQYF
TGTGCCACCAGCAGAACCCCGAGGGGGGGAAGCACAGATACGCAGTATTTT
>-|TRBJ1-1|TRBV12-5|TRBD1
CASGLAWGGQGVATEAFF
TGTGCTAGTGGTTTGGCCTGGGGCGGACAGGGCGTCGCCACTGAAGCTTTCTTT
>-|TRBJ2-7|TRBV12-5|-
CASGLIGGEQYF
TGTGCTAGTGGTTTGATAGGGGGCGAGCAGTACTTC
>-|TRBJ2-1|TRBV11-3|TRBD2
CASSLVGLAGYEQFF
TGTGCCAGCAGCTTAGTGGGACTAGCGGGATATGAGCAGTTCTTC
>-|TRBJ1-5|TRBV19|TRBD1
CASTGQPYSNQPQHF
TGTGCCAGTACGGGACAGCCCTATAGCAATCAGCCCCAGCATTTT
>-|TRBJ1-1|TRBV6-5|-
CASSSDLQANTEAFF
TGTGCCAGCAGTAGCGATCTACAGGCGAACACTGAAGCTTTCTTT
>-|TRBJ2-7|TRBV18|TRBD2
CASSPRAGDYEQYF
TGTGCCAGCTCACCACGGGCGGGGGACTACGAGCAGTACTTC
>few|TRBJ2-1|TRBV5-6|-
CASSPSGLSYNEQFF
TGTGCCAGCAGCCCCTCAGGGCTCTCCTACAATGAGCAGTTCTTC
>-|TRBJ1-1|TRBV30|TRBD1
CACGQGAVNTEAFF
TGTGCCTGCGGACAGGGGGCGGTGAACACTGAAGCTTTCTTT
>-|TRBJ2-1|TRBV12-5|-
CASGLGRTNNEQFF
TGTGCTAGTGGTTTGGGTAGGACTAACAATGAGCAGTTCTTC
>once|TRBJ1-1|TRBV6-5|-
CASSYSTGAGTEAFF
TGTGCCAGCAGTTACTCGACGGGGGCTGGCACTGAAGCTTTCTTT
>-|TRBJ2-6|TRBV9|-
CASQGPSGANVLTF
TGTGCCAGCCAGGGCCCCTCTGGGGCCAACGTCCTGACTTTC
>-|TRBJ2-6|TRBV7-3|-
CASSAPGSSGANVLTF
TGTGCCAGCAGCGCCCCAGGGAGCTCTGGGGCCAACGTCCTGACTTTC
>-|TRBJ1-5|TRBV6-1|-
CASSEGGNGNQPQHF
TGTGCCAGCAGTGAGGGGGGTAATGGCAATCAGCCCCAGCATTTT
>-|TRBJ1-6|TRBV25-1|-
CASSHRVHASYNSPLHF
TGTGCCAGCAGTCACAGGGTTCATGCATCCTATAATTCACCCCTCCACTTT
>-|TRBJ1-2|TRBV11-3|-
CASSLDAGNYGYTF
TGTGCCAGCAGCTTAGATGCAGGGAACTATGGCTACACCTTC
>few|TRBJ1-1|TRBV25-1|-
CASSEFGVTEAFF
TGTGCCAGCAGTGAATTTGGGGTTACTGAAGCTTTCTTT
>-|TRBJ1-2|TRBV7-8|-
CASSLAGGYGYTF
TGTGCCAGCAGCTTAGCGGGGGGCTATGGCTACACCTTC
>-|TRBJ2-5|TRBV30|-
CAWSVSETQYF
TGTGCCTGGAGTGTTTCGGAGACCCAGTACTTC
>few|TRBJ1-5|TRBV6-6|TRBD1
CASTRQGIHNQPQHF
TGTGCCAGCACCAGACAGGGCATCCACAATCAGCCCCAGCATTTT
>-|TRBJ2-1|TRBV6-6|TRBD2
CASMGLAGVGEQFF
TGTGCCAGCATGGGACTAGCGGGAGTCGGGGAGCAGTTCTTC
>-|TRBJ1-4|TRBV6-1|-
CASSDYLTPGQYVDEKLFF
TGTGCCAGCAGTGACTATTTAACGCCGGGACAATATGTGGATGAAAAACTGTTTTTT
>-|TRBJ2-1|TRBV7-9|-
CASSRVSGLSANEQFF
TGTGCCAGCAGCCGCGTTTCGGGACTCTCCGCCAATGAGCAGTTCTTC
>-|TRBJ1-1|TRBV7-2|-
CASSLQGPTEAFF
TGTGCCAGCAGCTTGCAGGGGCCCACTGAAGCTTTCTTT
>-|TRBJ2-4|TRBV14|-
CASSQEGGVQYF
TGTGCCAGCAGCCAAGAAGGGGGTGTTCAGTACTTC
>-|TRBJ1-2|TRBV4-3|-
CASSQDSISVAPNYGYTF
TGCGCCAGCAGCCAAGATAGCATAAGCGTCGCGCCTAACTATGGCTACACCTTC
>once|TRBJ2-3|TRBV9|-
CASRGLANTDTQYF
TGTGCCAGCAGGGGTCTAGCGAACACAGATACGCAGTATTTT
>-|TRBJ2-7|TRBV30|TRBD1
CAWSRQGSLYEQYF
TGTGCCTGGTCCAGACAGGGTTCTCTCTACGAGCAGTACTTC
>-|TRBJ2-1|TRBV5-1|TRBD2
CASSSASGAYNEQFF
TGCGCCAGCAGCTCCGCTAGCGGAGCATACAATGAGCAGTTCTTC
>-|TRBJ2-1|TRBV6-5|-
CASSYSEGRNYNEQFF
TGTGCCAGCAGTTACTCAGAGGGTAGAAACTACAATGAGCAGTTCTTC
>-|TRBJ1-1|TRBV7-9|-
CASSSPWTAQGTEAFF
TGTGCCAGCAGCTCCCCTTGGACAGCCCAAGGCACTGAAGCTTTCTTT
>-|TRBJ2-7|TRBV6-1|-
CASRRTQLSYEQYF
TGTGCCAGCAGACGGACACAACTCTCCTACGAGCAGTACTTC
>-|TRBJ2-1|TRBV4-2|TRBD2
CASSQPSGASSYNEQFF
TGTGCCAGCAGCCAGCCTAGCGGGGCGAGCTCCTACAATGAGCAGTTCTTC
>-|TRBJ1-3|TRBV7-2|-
CASSLMGQGTGNTIYF
TGTGCCAGCAGCTTAATGGGCCAGGGGACTGGAAACACCATATATTTT
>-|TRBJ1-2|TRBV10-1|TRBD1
CASRLTGTEVYGYTF
TGCGCCAGCAGATTAACCGGGACAGAGGTCTATGGCTACACCTTC
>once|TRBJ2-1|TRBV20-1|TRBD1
CSAEPGGEQFF
TGCAGTGCTGAACCAGGGGGCGAGCAGTTCTTC
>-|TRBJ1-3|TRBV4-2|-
CASSQDLGGRNTIYF
TGTGCCAGCAGCCAAGATCTGGGGGGCAGGAACACCATATATTTT
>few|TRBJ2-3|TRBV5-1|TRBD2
CASRGLAPTDTQYF
TGCGCCAGCAGGGGACTAGCTCCCACAGATACGCAGTATTTT
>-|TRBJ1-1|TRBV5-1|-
CASSLEGSAEAFF
TGCGCCAGCAGCTTGGAGGGATCGGCTGAAGCTTTCTTT
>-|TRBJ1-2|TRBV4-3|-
CASSQESWNYGYTF
TGCGCCAGCAGCCAAGAATCCTGGAACTATGGCTACACCTTC
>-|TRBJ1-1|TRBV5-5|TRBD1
CASSRTETGGPTEAFF
TGTGCCAGCAGCCGGACCGAGACAGGGGGCCCCACTGAAGCTTTCTTT
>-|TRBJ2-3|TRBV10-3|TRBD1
CATWDRVTDTQYF
TGTGCCACTTGGGACAGAGTCACAGATACGCAGTATTTT
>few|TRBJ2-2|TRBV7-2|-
CASSLGAGPGELFF
TGTGCCAGCAGCTTAGGGGCAGGGCCCGGGGAGCTGTTTTTT